Reported below is one T cell receptor beta chain. In germline, CDR1 is LNHDA, CDR2 SQIVND (reference sequence). Trimming removed 7 bases at V and 1 base at J, with 14 bases between. The CDR3 extends over 15 amino acids. The data were obtained in a study of cytomegalovirus exposure and HLA in healthy donors. A multiplex PCR was run with 60 Vbeta primers and 13 Jbeta primers. This table comes from immunoSEQ multiplex PCR, and its TCRdb copy is limited to in-frame clones, with some not included. The sample includes 55,000 to 75,000 clones. The chain has TRBV19 and TRBJ1-5, with D possibly being TRBD1 (6 bases). The sample comprised PBMCs. This receptor was taken from a male donor in good health and CMV-seronegative. Here the CDR3 DNA reads TGTGCCAGTAAGCTCTTGAGGGGGAGCAATCAGCCCCAGCATTTT. It translates to CASKLLRGSNQPQHF.